Listed here are 2 T cell receptor beta chains from one sample, sequenced in a study of shared clonotypes between healthy human individuals. Repertoires were generated with immunoSEQ multiplex PCR, while TCRdb's copy carries only in-frame clones and drops some. Of roughly 1.5 million clones listed, under 99% are singletons. Sample: naive CD4+ T cells sorted from blood. The subset denotes: CD45RA+ positively selected. The source is a young man in good health.

The chain carries TRBV30 and TRBJ2-3; D is undetermined. Germline V gene data show CDR1 as GTSNPN and CDR2 as SVGIG (reference sequence). This CDR3 has 10 amino acids. Trimming left V 5 bases short and J 2 bases short, with 2 bases between. The DNA of the CDR3 is TGTGCCTGGCACACAGATACGCAGTATTTT. This gives the protein CAWHTDTQYF.

The chain uses TRBV10-3 and TRBJ2-5; possible D gene TRBD1, 7 bases. V lost 9 bases and J 2 bases, leaving 10 bases between the germline ends. The V gene's germline CDR1 is ENHRY and CDR2 SYGVKD. CDR3 length: 12 residues. The CDR3 DNA reads as TGTGCCATGCGGGACAGTCAAGAGACCCAGTACTTC. This translates into CAMRDSQETQYF.